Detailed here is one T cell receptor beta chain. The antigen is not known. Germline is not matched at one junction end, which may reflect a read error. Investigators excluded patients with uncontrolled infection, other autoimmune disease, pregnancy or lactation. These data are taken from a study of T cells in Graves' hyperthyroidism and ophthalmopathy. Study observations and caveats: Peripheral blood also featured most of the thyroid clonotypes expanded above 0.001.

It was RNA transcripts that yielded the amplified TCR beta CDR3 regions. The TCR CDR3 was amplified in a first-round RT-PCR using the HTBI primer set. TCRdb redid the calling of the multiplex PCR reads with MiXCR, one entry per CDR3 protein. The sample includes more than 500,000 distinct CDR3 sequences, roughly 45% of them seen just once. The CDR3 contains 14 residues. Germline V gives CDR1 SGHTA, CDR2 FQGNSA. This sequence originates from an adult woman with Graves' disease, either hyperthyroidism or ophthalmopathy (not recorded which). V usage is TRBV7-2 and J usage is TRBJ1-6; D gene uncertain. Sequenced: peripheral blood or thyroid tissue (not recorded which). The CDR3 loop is CASSPLGGLSPLHF. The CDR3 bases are TGTGCGAGCAGCCCGCTCGGAGGACTTTCACCCCTCCACTTT.